This TCR beta chain is from a study of blood T cell repertoires in COVID-19. Turning to the study itself: Collection of acute and convalescent COVID-19 samples took place in the United States, Italy and Spain. PBMCs, B-cell-depleted T cells, or T cells provided the cDNA or gDNA that made up the material.

The V segment lost 4 bases and the J segment 7 bases; nucleotides outside the gene matches: 8. CDR3 length: 15 amino acids. Germline CDR1 and CDR2: SGDLS and YYNGEE. As originally analysed: Reference gene primers were amplified, and this amplification served to estimate nucleated cell counts. Only in-frame clones appear in the TCRdb table, and some are missing; sequencing was by immunoSEQ multiplex PCR. V, J and clone size are taken as reported in that table, and D and trimming were inferred from the DNA itself. Here the sample spans 210,000 or so clones, over 75% being singletons. The clonotype comes from a woman between 35 and 50 years old with acute or convalescent COVID-19. The sample taken for sequencing was peripheral blood. V and J are TRBV9 and TRBJ1-6, with 7 bases lining up with TRBD1. CDR3: CASSRGGFGNSPLHF. The CDR3 DNA follows: TGTGCCAGCAGCCGAGGGGGCTTCGGAAATTCACCCCTCCACTTT.